A single sample gave rise to the 10 T cell receptor beta chains below, sequenced in a study of cytomegalovirus exposure and HLA in healthy donors. PCR involved 60 Vbeta and 13 Jbeta primers. Method: immunoSEQ multiplex PCR; TCRdb's copy keeps in-frame clones and lacks some. The table lists some 200,000 clones. The sample comprised PBMCs. All receptors come from a boy aged 10-17 years in good health and CMV-seronegative.

The chain uses TRBV6-1 and TRBJ2-7; possibly TRBD1 for D (6 bases). The CDR3 extends over 14 amino acids. V was pared by 2 bases and J by 2 bases, with 10 bases between. Germline V lookup: CDR1 MNHNS, CDR2 SASEGT. As DNA, the CDR3 is TGTGCCAGCAGTGAAATGGGGGCGCCCTACGAGCAGTACTTC. It is translated as CASSEMGAPYEQYF.

Turning to this clone: This specimen includes other DNA sequences encoding the same CDR3. The chain joins TRBV6-5 to TRBJ1-5; maybe TRBD1 (5 bases). The V end was cut by 0 bases, the J end by 2 bases, with 8 bases between. This CDR3 comprises 15 residues. Germline V CDR1 and CDR2: MNHEY, SVGAGI. CDR3 in DNA: TGTGCCAGCAGTTACTCGGGGCAAGGCAATCAGCCCCAGCATTTT. It encodes CASSYSGQGNQPQHF.

The chain links TRBV14 to TRBJ1-2, with 7 bases matching TRBD1. Trimming took 0 bases from V and 4 from J; bases not matched to a gene: 8. Germline assignment: CDR1 SGHDN and CDR2 FVKESK. CDR3 length equals 16 residues. The CDR3 DNA reads TGTGCCAGCAGCCAAGATCTTGTCTGGGACAGCTATGGCTACACCTTC. Translation: CASSQDLVWDSYGYTF.

The chain is built from TRBV6-5 and TRBJ1-6; no firm D call. V was pared by 4 bases and J by 10 bases, with 11 bases between. The germline V gene encodes CDR1 MNHEY and CDR2 SVGAGI. This CDR3 is built from 13 residues. The CDR3: CASSSAERSPLHF. The CDR3 bases are TGTGCCAGCAGTTCGGCAGAGAGGTCACCCCTCCACTTT.

CDR3 amino acids: CASSTGPYNEQFF. In DNA, the CDR3 is TGTGCCAGCAGCACAGGGCCCTACAATGAGCAGTTCTTC. The chain uses TRBV7-8 and TRBJ2-1, with a possible D match to TRBD1 (6 bases). This CDR3 is 13 amino acids long. V shed 5 bases and J shed 2 bases, with 7 bases lying between them. The V gene's germline CDR1 is SGHVS and CDR2 FQNEAQ.

The J gene is TRBJ1-1, the V gene TRBV27; the D is unclear. The CDR3 is made up of 14 amino acids. In germline, CDR1 is MNHEY, CDR2 SMNVEV (reference sequence). V lost 5 bases and J 6 bases, leaving 16 bases between the germline ends. This chain's CDR3 is CASSLLQPLAEAFF. CDR3 DNA: TGTGCCAGCAGTCTGTTACAGCCTCTCGCTGAAGCTTTCTTT.

The chain recombines TRBV19 with TRBJ1-6, with 8 nucleotides matching TRBD1. J lost 3 bases, V lost 1 base, and 11 bases had no gene match. The CDR3 runs 19 residues. Germline V gives CDR1 LNHDA, CDR2 SQIVND (reference sequence). The CDR3 DNA reads TGTGCCAGTAGTATAGCCTCCGGGACAGGCCTCCTCTATAATTCACCCCTCCACTTT. As protein: CASSIASGTGLLYNSPLHF.

The V and J genes are TRBV18 and TRBJ2-7; 11 bases are shared with TRBD2. The germline V gene has CDR1 KGHSH and CDR2 LQKENI. The V segment lost 3 bases and the J segment 5 bases; nucleotides outside the gene matches: 9. The CDR3 covers 16 residues. This CDR3 reads CASSPLAGGMAHEQYF. CDR3 nucleotide sequence: TGTGCCAGCTCACCGCTAGCGGGGGGAATGGCCCACGAGCAGTACTTC.

The chain employs TRBV5-1 and TRBJ1-5; TRBD1 might be the D (5 bases). CDR3 size: 15 residues. The V and J ends lost 7 bases and 0 bases respectively, with 14 bases between them. Germline CDR1 is SGHRS and CDR2 is YFSETQ. The DNA for the CDR3 is TGCGCCAGCCGCCTGGGGCAGGGTAGCAATCAGCCCCAGCATTTT. Translating gives CASRLGQGSNQPQHF.

V and J are TRBV6-1 and TRBJ1-5; the match to TRBD1 covers 10 bases. The CDR3 is made up of 14 amino acids. V lost 7 bases, J lost 6 bases, and 6 bases stayed unmatched. Germline V lookup: CDR1 MNHNS, CDR2 SASEGT. The CDR3 protein is CASIDRGPGQPQHF. Written as DNA, the CDR3 is TGTGCCAGCATCGACAGGGGGCCGGGTCAGCCCCAGCATTTT.